In this sample, the clone carrying this T cell receptor beta chain turned up a few times. This sample was taken from a study of identical twins. With 4 bases removed from V and 6 bases from J, the gap between germline ends came to 13 bases. CDR1 is SGHRS, CDR2 YFSETQ, per germline. The CDR3 contains 14 residues. Template switching added a universal primer site; cDNA carried unique molecular identifiers. TCRdb reprocessed the 5' RACE reads with MiXCR, giving one entry per CDR3 protein. The profile shows hundreds of thousands of distinct CDR3 sequences, 21% of them singletons. These data also formed part of another study, on T cells expressing NK-cell markers. That source notes: As a fraction of CD8+ T cells, dominant NKG2C+ clonotypes reached roughly 1.0-7.0% in six or seven donors. These clonotypes, the leaders elsewhere, also led the CD3+CD56-NKG2C+ fraction in several donors.

The V gene is TRBV5-1, the J gene TRBJ1-4, with no clear D. This receptor was obtained from a woman younger than 35 in good health. The specimen sequenced was PBMCs. The CDR3 here is CASSLVGWDEKLFF. The CDR3 region has the DNA TGCGCCAGCAGCCTAGTGGGGTGGGATGAAAAACTGTTTTTT.